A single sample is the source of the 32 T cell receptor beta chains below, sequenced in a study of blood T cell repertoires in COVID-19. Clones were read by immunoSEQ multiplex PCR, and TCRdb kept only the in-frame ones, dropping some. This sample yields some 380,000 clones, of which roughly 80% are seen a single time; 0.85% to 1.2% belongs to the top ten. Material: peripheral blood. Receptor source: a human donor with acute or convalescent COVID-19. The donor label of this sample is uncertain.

CDR3 sequence: CASCTGFSNEKLFF. The CDR3 region has the DNA TGTGCCAGCTGTACGGGATTTTCAAATGAAAAACTGTTTTTT. The rearrangement uses TRBV2 and TRBJ1-4; D call uncertain. Germline CDR1 and CDR2: SNHLY and FYNNEI. The CDR3 loop spans 14 amino acids. Trimming took 8 bases from V and 5 from J, leaving 15 bases between them.

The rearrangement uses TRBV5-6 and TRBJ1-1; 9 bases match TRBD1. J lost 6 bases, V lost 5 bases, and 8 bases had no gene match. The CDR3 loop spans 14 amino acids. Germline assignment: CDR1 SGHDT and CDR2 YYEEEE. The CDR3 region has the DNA TGTGCCAGCAGGCGCCCGGGACAGGGAGCTGAAGCTTTCTTT. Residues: CASRRPGQGAEAFF.

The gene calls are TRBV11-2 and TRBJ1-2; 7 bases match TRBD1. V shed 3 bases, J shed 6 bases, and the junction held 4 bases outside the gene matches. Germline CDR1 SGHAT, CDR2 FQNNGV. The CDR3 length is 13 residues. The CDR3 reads CASSFRQGHGYTF. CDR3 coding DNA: TGTGCCAGCAGCTTTAGACAGGGCCATGGCTACACCTTC.

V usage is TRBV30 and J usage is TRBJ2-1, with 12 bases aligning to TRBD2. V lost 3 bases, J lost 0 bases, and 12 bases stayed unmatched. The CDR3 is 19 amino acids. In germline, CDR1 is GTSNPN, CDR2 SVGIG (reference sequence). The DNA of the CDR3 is TGTGCCTGGAGGGAACTAGCGGGAGGCCACAAAAGCTCCTACAATGAGCAGTTCTTC. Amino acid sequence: CAWRELAGGHKSSYNEQFF.

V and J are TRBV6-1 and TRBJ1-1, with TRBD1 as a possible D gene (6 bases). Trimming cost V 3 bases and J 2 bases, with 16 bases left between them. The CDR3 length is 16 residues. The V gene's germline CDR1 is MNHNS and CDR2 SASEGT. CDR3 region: CASSDPSATGNTEAFF. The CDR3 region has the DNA TGTGCCAGCAGTGACCCCTCTGCGACAGGAAACACTGAAGCTTTCTTT.

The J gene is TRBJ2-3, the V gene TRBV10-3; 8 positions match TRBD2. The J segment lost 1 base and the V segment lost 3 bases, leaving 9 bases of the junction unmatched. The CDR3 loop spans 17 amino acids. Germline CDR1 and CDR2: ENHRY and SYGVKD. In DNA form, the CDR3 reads TGTGCCATCAGTGATACTCGGGCGGGAGGTGGCACAGATACGCAGTATTTT. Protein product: CAISDTRAGGGTDTQYF.

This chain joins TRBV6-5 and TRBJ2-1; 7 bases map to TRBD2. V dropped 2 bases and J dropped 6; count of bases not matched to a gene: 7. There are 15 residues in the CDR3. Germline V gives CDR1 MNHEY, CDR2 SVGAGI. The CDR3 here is CASSYAGLAANEQFF. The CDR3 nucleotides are TGTGCCAGCAGTTACGCCGGTCTAGCGGCCAATGAGCAGTTCTTC.

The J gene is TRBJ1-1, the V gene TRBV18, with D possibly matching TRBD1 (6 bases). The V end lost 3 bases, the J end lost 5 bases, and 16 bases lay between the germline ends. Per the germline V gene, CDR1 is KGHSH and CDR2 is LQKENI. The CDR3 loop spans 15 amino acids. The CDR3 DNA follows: TGTGCCAGCTCACCCCGGGGGGGGGCTTCTACTGAAGCTTTCTTT. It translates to CASSPRGGASTEAFF.

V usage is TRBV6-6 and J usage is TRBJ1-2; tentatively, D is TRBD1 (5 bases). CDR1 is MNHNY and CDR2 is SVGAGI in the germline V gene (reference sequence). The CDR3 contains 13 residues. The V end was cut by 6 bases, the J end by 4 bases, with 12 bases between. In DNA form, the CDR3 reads TGTGCCAGCAGCCTCCAGGGTGGCTATGGCTACACCTTC. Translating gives CASSLQGGYGYTF.

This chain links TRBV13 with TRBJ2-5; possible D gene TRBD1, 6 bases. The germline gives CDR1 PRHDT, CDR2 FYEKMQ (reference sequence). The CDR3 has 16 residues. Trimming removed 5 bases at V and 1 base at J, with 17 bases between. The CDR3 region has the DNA TGTGCCAGCAGCCCAAGGACAGAAGGGGGCCAAGAGACCCAGTACTTC. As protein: CASSPRTEGGQETQYF.

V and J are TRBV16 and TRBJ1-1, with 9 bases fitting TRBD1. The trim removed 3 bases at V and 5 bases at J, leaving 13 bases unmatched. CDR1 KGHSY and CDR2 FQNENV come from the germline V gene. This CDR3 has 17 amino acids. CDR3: CASSHLSGQGYLTEAFF. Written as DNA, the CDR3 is TGTGCCAGCAGCCATCTTTCGGGACAGGGTTATCTAACTGAAGCTTTCTTT.

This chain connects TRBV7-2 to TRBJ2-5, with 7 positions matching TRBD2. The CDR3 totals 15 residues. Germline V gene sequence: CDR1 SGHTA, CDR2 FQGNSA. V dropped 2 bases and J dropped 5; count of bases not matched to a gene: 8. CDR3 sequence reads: CASSLTRERLETQYF. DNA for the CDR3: TGTGCCAGCAGCTTAACGCGGGAGCGGTTGGAGACCCAGTACTTC.

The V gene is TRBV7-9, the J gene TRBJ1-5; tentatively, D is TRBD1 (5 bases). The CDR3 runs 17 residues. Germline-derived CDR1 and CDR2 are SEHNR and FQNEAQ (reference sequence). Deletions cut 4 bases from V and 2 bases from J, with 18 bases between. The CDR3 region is CASSSSRVSGGNQPQHF. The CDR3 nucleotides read TGTGCCAGCAGCTCCAGCCGGGTCTCGGGGGGCAATCAGCCCCAGCATTTT.

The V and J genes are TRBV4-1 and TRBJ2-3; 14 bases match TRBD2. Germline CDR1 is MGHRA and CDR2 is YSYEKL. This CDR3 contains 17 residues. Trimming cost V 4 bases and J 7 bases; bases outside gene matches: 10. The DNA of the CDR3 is TGCGCCAGCAGCCCAGCTGGGACTAGCGGGAGATGGTATACGCAGTATTTT. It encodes CASSPAGTSGRWYTQYF.

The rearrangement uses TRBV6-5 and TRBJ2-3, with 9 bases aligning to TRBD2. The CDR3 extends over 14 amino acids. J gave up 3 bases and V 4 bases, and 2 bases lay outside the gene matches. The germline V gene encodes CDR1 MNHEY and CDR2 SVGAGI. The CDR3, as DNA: TGTGCCAGCAGTTGGCTAGCGGGAACAGATACGCAGTATTTT. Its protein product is CASSWLAGTDTQYF.

CDR3: CASSYAAPGGHEQYF. CDR3 sequence (DNA): TGTGCCAGCAGTTACGCGGCCCCCGGAGGGCACGAGCAGTACTTC. The chain links TRBV6-2 or TRBV6-3 to TRBJ2-7, with D possibly being TRBD2 (6 bases). CDR3 size: 15 residues. V shed 2 bases and J shed 5 bases, with 16 bases lying between them. Per germline, CDR1 MNHEY and CDR2 SVGEGT.

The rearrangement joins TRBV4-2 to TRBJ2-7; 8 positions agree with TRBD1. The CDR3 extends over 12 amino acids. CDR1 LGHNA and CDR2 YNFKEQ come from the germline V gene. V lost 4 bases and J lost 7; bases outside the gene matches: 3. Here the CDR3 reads CASSRTGGEQYF. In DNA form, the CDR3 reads TGTGCCAGCAGCCGTACAGGGGGTGAGCAGTACTTC.

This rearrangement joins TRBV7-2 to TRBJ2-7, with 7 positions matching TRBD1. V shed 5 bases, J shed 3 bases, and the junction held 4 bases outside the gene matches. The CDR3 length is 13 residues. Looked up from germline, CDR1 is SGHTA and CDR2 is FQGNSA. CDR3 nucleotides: TGTGCCAGCAGCACTTGGGACAGCTACGAGCAGTACTTC. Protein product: CASSTWDSYEQYF.

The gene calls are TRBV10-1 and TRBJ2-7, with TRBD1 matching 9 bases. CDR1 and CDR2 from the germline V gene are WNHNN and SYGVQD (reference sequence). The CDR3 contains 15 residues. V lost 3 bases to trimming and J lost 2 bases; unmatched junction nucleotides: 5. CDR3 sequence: CASSDFGQGTYEQYF. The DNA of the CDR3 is TGCGCCAGCAGTGATTTCGGACAGGGGACCTACGAGCAGTACTTC.

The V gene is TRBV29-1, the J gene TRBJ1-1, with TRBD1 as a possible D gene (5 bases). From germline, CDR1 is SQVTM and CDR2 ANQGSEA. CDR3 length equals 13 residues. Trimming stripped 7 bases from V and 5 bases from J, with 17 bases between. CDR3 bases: TGCAGCGCCCGGTCGGGACTAAGAACTGAAGCTTTCTTT. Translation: CSARSGLRTEAFF.

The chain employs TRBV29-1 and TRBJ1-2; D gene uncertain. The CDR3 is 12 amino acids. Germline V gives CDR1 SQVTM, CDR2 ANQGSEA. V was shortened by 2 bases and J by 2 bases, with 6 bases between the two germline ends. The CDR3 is CSVEWENYGYTF. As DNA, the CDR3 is TGCAGCGTTGAATGGGAGAACTATGGCTACACCTTC. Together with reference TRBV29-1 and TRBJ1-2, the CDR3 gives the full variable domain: SAVISQKPSRDICQRGTSLTIQCQVDSQVTMMFWYRQQPGQSLTLIATANQGSEATYESGFVIDKFPISRPNLTFSTLTVSNMSPEDSSIYLCSVEWENYGYTFGSGTRLTVV.

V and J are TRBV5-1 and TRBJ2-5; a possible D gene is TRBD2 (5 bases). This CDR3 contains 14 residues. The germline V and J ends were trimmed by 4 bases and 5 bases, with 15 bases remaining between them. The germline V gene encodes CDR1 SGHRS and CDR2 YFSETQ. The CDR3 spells CASSIEGRVETQYF. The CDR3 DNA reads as TGCGCCAGCAGCATCGAGGGAAGGGTCGAGACCCAGTACTTC.

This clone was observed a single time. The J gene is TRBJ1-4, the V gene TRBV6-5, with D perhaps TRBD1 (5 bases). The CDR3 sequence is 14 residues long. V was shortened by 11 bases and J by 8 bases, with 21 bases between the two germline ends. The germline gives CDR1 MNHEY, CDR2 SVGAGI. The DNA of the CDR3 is TGTGCCCTTCATGGCGGGGGGGTCGGAGAAAAACTGTTTTTT. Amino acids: CALHGGGVGEKLFF.

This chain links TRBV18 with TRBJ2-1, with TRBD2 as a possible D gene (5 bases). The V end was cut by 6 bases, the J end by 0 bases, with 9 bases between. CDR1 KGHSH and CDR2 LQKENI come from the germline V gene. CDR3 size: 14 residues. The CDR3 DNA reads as TGTGCCAGCTCCCTCGACTACTCCTACAATGAGCAGTTCTTC. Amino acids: CASSLDYSYNEQFF.

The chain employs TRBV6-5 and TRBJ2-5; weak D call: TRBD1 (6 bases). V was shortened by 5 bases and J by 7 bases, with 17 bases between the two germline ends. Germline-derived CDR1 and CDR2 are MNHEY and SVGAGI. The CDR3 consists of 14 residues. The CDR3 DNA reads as TGTGCCAGCAGTCCCTACCGACAGGCCGGGACCCAGTACTTC. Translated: CASSPYRQAGTQYF.

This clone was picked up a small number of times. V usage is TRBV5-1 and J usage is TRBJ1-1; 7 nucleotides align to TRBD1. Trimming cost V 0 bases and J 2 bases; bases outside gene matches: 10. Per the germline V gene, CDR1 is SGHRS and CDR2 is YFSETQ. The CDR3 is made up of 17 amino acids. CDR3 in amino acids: CASSLAVQGISNTEAFF. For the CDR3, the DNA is TGCGCCAGCAGCTTGGCCGTACAGGGGATTTCCAACACTGAAGCTTTCTTT.

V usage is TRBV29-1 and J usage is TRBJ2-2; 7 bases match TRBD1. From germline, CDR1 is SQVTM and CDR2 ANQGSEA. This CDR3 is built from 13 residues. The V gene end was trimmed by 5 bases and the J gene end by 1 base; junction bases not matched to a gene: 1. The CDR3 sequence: CSVQGVNTGELFF. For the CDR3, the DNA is TGCAGCGTTCAGGGGGTGAACACCGGGGAGCTGTTTTTT.

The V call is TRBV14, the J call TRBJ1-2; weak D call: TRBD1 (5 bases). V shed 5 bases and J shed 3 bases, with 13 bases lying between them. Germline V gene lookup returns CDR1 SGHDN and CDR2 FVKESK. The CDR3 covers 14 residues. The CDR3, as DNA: TGTGCCAGCAGCACCCCAAGACAGCACTATGGCTACACCTTC. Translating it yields CASSTPRQHYGYTF. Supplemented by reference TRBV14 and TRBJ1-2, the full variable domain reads EAGVTQFPSHSVIEKGQTVTLRCDPISGHDNLYWYRRVMGKEIKFLLHFVKESKQDESGMPNNRFLAERTGGTYSTLKVQPAELEDSGVYFCASSTPRQHYGYTFGSGTRLTVV.

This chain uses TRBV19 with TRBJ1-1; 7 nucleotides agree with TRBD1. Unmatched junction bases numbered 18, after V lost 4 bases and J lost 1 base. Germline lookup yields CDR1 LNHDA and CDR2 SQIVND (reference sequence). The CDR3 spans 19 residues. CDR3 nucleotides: TGTGCCAGTAGTACGCTCGACACCTACGGACAGGAGACGAACACTGAAGCTTTCTTT. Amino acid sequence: CASSTLDTYGQETNTEAFF.

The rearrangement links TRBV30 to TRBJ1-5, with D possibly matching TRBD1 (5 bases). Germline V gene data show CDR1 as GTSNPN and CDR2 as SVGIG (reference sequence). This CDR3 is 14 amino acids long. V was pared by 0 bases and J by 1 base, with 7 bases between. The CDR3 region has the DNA TGTGCCTGGAGTGTGGGGGGAAGCAATCAGCCCCAGCATTTT. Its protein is CAWSVGGSNQPQHF.

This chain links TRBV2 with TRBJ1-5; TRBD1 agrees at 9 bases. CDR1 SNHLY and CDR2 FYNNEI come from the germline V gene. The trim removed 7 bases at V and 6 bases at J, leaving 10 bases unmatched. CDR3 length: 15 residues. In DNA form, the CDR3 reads TGTGCCAGCACCGAGGGCGACAGGGGGGTTCAGCCCCAGCATTTT. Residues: CASTEGDRGVQPQHF.

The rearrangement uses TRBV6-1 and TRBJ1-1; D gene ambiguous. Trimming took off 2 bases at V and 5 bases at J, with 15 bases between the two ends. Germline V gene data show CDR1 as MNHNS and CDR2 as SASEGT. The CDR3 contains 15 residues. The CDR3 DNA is TGTGCCAGCAGTGAAAGTCCTAATTTAAGAACTGAAGCTTTCTTT. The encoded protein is CASSESPNLRTEAFF.